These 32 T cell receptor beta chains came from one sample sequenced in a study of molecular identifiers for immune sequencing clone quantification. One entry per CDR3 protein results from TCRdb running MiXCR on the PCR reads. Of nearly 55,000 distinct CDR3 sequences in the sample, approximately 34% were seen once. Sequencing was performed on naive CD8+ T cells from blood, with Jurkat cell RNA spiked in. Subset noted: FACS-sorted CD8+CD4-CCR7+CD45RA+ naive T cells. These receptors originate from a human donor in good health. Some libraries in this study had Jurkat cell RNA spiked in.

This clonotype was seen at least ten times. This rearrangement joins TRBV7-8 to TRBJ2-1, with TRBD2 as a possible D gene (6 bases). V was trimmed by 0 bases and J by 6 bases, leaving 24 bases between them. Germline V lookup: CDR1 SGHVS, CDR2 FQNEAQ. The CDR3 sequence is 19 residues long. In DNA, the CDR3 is TGTGCCAGCAGCTTAGCTCGGGACTTCCTGCGCGCCCAAGTCAATGAGCAGTTCTTC. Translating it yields CASSLARDFLRAQVNEQFF.

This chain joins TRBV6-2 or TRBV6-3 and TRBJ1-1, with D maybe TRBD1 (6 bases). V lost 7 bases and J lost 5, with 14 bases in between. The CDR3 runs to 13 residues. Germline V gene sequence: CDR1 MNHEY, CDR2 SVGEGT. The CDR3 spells CASISQGVTEAFF. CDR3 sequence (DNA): TGTGCCAGCATTTCACAGGGTGTGACTGAAGCTTTCTTT.

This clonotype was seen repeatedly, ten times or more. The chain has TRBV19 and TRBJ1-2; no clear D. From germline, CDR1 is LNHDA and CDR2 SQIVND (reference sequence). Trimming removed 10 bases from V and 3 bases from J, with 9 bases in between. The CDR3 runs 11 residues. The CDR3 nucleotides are TGTGCCACCAGCGAATACTATGGCTACACCTTC. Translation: CATSEYYGYTF.

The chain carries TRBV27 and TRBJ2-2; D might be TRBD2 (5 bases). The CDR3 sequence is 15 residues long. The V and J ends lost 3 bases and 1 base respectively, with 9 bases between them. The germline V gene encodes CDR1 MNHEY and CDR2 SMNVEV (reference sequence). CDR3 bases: TGTGCCAGCAGTTTTAGAGGACTGAACACCGGGGAGCTGTTTTTT. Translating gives CASSFRGLNTGELFF.

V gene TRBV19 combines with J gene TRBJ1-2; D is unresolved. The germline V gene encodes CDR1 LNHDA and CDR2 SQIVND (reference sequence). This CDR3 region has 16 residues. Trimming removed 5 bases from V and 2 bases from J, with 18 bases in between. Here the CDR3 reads CASSWGSDRQNYGYTF. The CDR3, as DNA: TGTGCCAGTAGTTGGGGTAGTGACCGGCAGAACTATGGCTACACCTTC.

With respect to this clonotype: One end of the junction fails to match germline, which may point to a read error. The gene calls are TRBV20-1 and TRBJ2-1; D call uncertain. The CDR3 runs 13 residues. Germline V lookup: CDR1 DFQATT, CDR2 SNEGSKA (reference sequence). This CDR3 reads CCAIQITYNEQFF. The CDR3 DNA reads TGCTGTGCTATACAGATAACCTACAATGAGCAGTTCTTC.

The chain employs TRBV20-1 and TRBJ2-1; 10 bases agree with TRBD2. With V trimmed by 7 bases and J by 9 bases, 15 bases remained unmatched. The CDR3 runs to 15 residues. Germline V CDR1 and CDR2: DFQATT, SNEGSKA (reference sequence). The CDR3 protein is CSDTKLAGFVREQFF. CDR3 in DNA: TGCAGTGATACCAAACTAGCGGGATTCGTCCGTGAGCAGTTCTTC.

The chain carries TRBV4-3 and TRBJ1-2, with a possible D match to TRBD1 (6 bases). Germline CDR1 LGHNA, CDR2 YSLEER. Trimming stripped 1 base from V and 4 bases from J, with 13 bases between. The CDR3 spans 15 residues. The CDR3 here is CASSQGQAAGYGYTF. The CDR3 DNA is TGCGCCAGCAGCCAAGGACAGGCAGCCGGCTATGGCTACACCTTC.

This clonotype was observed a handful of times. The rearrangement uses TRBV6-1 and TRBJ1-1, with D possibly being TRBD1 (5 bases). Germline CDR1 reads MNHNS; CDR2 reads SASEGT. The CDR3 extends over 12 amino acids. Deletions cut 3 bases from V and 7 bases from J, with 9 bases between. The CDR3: CASSDYGGEAFF. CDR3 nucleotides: TGTGCCAGCAGTGATTATGGGGGTGAAGCTTTCTTT.

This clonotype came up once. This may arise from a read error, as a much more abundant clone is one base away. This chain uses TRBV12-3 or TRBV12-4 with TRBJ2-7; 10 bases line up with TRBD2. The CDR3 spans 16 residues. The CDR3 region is CASSTGLAPSSYGQYF. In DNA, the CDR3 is TGTGCCAGCTCGACGGGACTAGCGCCAAGCTCCTACGGGCAGTACTTC.

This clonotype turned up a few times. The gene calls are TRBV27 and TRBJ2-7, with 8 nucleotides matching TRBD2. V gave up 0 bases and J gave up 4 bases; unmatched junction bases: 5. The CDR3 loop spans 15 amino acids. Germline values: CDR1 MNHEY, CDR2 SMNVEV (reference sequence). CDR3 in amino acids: CASSLSPSGSYEQYF. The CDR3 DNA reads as TGTGCCAGCAGTTTATCTCCCAGCGGGAGTTACGAGCAGTACTTC.

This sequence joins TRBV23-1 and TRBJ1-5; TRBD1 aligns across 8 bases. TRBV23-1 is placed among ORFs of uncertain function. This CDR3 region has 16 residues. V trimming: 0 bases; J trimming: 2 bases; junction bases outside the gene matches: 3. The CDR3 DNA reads TGCGCCAGCAGTCAATCGGTGGGACAGGGCAATCAGCCCCAGCATTTT. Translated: CASSQSVGQGNQPQHF.

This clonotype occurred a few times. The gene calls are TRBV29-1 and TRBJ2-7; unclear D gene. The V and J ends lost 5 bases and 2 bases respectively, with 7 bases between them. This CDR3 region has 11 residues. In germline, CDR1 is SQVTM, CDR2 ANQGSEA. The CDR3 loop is CSVREPYEQYF. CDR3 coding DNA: TGCAGCGTTAGGGAACCCTACGAGCAGTACTTC.

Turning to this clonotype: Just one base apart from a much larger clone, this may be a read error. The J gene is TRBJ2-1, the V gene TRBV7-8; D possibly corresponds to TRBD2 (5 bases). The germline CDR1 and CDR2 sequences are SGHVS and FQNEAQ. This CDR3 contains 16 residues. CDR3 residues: CASSLDSRQSYNERFF. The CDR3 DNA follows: TGTGCCAGCAGCCTGGACTCCCGTCAATCCTACAATGAGCGGTTCTTC.

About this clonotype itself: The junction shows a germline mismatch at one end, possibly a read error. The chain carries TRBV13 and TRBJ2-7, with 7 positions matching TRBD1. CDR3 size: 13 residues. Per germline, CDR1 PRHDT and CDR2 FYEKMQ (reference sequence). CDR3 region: CASSSPSTGVQCF. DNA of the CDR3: TGTGCCAGCAGCAGCCCGTCAACAGGGGTGCAGTGCTTC.

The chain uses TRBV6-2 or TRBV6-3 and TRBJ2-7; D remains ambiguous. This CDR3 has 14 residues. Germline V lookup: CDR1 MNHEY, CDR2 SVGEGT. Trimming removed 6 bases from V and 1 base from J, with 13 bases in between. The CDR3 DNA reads TGTGCCAGCAGGGATCCGGGCCTGTCCTACGAGCAGTACTTC. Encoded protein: CASRDPGLSYEQYF.

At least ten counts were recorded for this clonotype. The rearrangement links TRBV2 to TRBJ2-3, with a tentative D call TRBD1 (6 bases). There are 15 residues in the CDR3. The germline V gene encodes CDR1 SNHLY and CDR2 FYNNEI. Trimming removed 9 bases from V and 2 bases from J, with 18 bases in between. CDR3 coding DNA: TGTGCCAGAGGGGGAGAGACCGAGTCCACAGATACGCAGTATTTT. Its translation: CARGGETESTDTQYF.

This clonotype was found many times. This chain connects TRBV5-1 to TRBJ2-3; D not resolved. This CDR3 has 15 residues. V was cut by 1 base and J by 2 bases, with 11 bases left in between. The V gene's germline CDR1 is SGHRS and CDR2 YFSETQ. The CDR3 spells CASSLYIRFTDTQYF. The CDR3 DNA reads TGCGCCAGCAGCTTGTATATTAGGTTCACAGATACGCAGTATTTT.

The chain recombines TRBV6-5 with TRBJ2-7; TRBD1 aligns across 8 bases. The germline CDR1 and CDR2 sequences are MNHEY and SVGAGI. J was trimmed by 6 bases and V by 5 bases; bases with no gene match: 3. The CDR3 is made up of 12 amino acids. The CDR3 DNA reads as TGTGCCAGCAGTAACCAGGGGGCCGAGCAGTACTTC. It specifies CASSNQGAEQYF.

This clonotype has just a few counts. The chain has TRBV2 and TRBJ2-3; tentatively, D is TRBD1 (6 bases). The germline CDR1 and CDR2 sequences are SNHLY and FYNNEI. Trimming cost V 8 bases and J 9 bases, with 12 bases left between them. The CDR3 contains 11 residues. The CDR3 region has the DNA TGTGCCAGCTCCCCGAGGGGGACGCAGTATTTT. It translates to CASSPRGTQYF. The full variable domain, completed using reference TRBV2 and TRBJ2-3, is EPEVTQTPSHQVTQMGQEVILRCVPISNHLYFYWYRQILGQKVEFLVSFYNNEISEKSEIFDDQFSVERPDGSNFTLKIRSTKLEDSAMYFCASSPRGTQYFGPGTRLTVL.

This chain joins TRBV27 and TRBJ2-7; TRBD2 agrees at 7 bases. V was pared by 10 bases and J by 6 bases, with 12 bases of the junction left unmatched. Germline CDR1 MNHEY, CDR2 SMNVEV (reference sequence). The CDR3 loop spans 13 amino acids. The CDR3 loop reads CATGLTGGLEQYF. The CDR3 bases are TGTGCCACGGGATTAACGGGAGGTCTCGAGCAGTACTTC.

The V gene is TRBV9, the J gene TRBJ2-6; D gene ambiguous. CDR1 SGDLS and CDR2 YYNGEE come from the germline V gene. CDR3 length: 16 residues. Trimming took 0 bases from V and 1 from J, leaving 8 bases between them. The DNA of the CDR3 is TGTGCCAGCAGCGTAGCTACGGATTCTGGGGCCAACGTCCTGACTTTC. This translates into CASSVATDSGANVLTF. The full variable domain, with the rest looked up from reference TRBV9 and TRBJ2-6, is DSGVTQTPKHLITATGQRVTLRCSPRSGDLSVYWYQQSLDQGLQFLIQYYNGEERAKGNILERFSAQQFPDLHSELNLSSLELGDSALYFCASSVATDSGANVLTFGAGSRLTVL.

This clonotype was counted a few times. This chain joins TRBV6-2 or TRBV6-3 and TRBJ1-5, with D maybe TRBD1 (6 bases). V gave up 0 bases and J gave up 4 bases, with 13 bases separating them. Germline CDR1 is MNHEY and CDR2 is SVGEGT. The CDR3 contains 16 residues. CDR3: CASSYSKQGWNQPQHF. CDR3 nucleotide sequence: TGTGCCAGCAGTTACTCGAAACAGGGATGGAATCAGCCCCAGCATTTT.

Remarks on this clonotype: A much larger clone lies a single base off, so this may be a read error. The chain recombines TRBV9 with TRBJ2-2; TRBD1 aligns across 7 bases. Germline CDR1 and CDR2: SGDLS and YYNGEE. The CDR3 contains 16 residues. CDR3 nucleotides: TGTGCCGGCAGACACGACAGGGACGCGCGGACCGGGGAGCTGTTTTTT. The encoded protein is CAGRHDRDARTGELFF. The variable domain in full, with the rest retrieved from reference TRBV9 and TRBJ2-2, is DSGVTQTPKHLITATGQRVTLRCSPRSGDLSVYWYQQSLDQGLQFLIQYYNGEERAKGNILERFSAQQFPDLHSELNLSSLELGDSALYFCAGRHDRDARTGELFFGEGSRLTVL.

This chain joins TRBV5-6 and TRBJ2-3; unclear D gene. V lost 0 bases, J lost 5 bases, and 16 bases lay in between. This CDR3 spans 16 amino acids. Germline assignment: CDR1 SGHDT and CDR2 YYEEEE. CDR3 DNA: TGTGCCAGCAGCTTGGTAGTACTCCAAGGTGGAGATACGCAGTATTTT. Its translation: CASSLVVLQGGDTQYF.

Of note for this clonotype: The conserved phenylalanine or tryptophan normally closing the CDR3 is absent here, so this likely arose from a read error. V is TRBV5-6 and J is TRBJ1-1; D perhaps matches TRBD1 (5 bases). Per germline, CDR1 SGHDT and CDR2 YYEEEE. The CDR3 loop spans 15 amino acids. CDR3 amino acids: CASSPYPTANPEAFL. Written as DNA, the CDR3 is TGTGCCAGCAGCCCCTATCCGACAGCGAACCCTGAAGCTTTCCTT.

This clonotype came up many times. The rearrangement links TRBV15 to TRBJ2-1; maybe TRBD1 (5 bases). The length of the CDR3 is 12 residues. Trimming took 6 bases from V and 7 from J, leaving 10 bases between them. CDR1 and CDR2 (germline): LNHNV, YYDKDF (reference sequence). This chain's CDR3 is CATRTQGNEQFF. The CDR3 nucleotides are TGTGCCACCAGGACGCAGGGAAATGAGCAGTTCTTC. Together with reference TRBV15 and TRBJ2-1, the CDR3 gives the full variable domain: DAMVIQNPRYQVTQFGKPVTLSCSQTLNHNVMYWYQQKSSQAPKLLFHYYDKDFNNEADTPDNFQSRRPNTSFCFLDIRSPGLGDTAMYLCATRTQGNEQFFGPGTRLTVL.

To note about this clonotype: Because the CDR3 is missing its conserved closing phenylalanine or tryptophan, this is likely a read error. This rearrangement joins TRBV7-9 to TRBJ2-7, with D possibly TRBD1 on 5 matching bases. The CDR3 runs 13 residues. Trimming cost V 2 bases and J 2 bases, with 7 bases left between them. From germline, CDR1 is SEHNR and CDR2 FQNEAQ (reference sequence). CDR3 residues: CASSLRQTYEQYL. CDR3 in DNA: TGTGCCAGCAGCTTAAGACAGACCTACGAGCAGTACCTC.

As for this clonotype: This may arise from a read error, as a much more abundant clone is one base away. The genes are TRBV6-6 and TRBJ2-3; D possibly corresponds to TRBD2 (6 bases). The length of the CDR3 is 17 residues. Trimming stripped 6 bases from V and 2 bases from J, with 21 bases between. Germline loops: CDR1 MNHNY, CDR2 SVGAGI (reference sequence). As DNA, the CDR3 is TGTGCCAGCAGCCCCTTTCATCGAGCGGGTTACACAGATACGCAGTATTTT. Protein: CASSPFHRAGYTDTQYF.

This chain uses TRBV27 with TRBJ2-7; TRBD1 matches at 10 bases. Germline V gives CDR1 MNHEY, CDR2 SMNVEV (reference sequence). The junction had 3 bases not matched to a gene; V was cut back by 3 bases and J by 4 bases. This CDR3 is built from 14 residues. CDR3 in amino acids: CASSFRTGGYEQYF. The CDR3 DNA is TGTGCCAGCAGTTTTCGGACAGGGGGATACGAGCAGTACTTC.

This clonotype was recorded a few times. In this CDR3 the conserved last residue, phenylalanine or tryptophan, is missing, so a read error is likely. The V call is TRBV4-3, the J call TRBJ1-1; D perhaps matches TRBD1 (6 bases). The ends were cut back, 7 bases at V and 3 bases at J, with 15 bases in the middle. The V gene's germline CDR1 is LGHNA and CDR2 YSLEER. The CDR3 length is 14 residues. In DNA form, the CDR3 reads TGCGCCAGCACCCGAGGGGGTGCGGACACTGAAGCTTTCTAT. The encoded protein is CASTRGGADTEAFY.

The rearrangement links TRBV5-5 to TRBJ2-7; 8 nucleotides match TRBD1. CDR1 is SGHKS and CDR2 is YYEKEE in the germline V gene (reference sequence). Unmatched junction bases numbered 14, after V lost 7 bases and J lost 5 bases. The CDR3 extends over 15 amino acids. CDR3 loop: CASSLLAGGFNEQYF. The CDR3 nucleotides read TGTGCCAGCTCCCTGCTGGCAGGGGGCTTCAACGAGCAGTACTTC.